Below are 8 T cell receptor beta chains sequenced from a single sample in a study of blood T cell repertoires in COVID-19. Data came from immunoSEQ multiplex PCR; TCRdb stores just in-frame clones and leaves some out. The sample lists about 140,000 clones; 85% to 90% were seen once. The sample consisted of peripheral blood. The receptors were sampled from a woman aged 55 to 70 with acute or convalescent COVID-19.

J is TRBJ1-6 and V is TRBV19; 9 nucleotides match TRBD1. The CDR3 contains 15 residues. Germline CDR1 and CDR2: LNHDA and SQIVND (reference sequence). Losses at the gene ends were 5 bases for V and 6 bases for J; bases not matched to a gene: 5. In nucleotides, the CDR3 is TGTGCCAGTAGTGTCCGGGACAGGGCTAATTCACCCCTCCACTTT. It codes for CASSVRDRANSPLHF.

The rearrangement uses TRBV6-1 and TRBJ2-7; D is undetermined. Germline loops: CDR1 MNHNS, CDR2 SASEGT. The CDR3 totals 15 residues. V was cut by 1 base and J by 1 base, with 11 bases left in between. CDR3 in amino acids: CASSEGLGRSYEQYF. For the CDR3, the DNA is TGTGCCAGCAGTGAAGGGCTTGGCAGGTCCTACGAGCAGTACTTC.

V usage is TRBV28 and J usage is TRBJ1-5; the match to TRBD1 covers 11 bases. This CDR3 region has 16 residues. Germline CDR1 is MDHEN and CDR2 is SYDVKM. With V trimmed by 5 bases and J by 5 bases, 8 bases remained unmatched. The CDR3 is CASSRGQGGLYQPQHF. CDR3 DNA: TGTGCCAGCAGTAGGGGACAGGGGGGACTATATCAGCCCCAGCATTTT.

This rearrangement joins TRBV19 to TRBJ1-1; 9 bases are a match to TRBD1. V was clipped by 6 bases and J by 5 bases; unmatched bases: 10. The V gene's germline CDR1 is LNHDA and CDR2 SQIVND (reference sequence). The CDR3 has 15 amino acids. The CDR3 here is CASSLTGGGRTEAFF. The CDR3 nucleotides are TGTGCCAGTAGCCTAACAGGGGGCGGGAGGACTGAAGCTTTCTTT. The whole variable domain, filled in from reference TRBV19 and TRBJ1-1, reads DGGITQSPKYLFRKEGQNVTLSCEQNLNHDAMYWYRQDPGQGLRLIYYSQIVNDFQKGDIAEGYSVSREKKESFPLTVTSAQKNPTAFYLCASSLTGGGRTEAFFGQGTRLTVV.

This clone has only one observation. The chain is built from TRBV12-5 and TRBJ1-2; possible D gene TRBD1, 5 bases. The V gene lost 0 bases and the J gene lost 10 bases, with 12 bases spanning the gap. Germline CDR1 is LGHNT and CDR2 is FRNRAP. The CDR3 extends over 13 amino acids. CDR3 DNA sequence: TGTGCTAGTGGTTTGGTAAGGGGCTCGGACTACACCTTC. Its protein is CASGLVRGSDYTF. The whole variable domain, filled in from reference TRBV12-5 and TRBJ1-2, reads DARVTQTPRHKVTEMGQEVTMRCQPILGHNTVFWYRQTMMQGLELLAYFRNRAPLDDSGMPKDRFSAEMPDATLATLKIQPSEPRDSAVYFCASGLVRGSDYTFGSGTRLTVV.

J is TRBJ2-3 and V is TRBV24-1, with TRBD1 identical over 9 bases. CDR1 and CDR2 (germline): KGHDR, SFDVKD. The CDR3 covers 17 residues. Trimming cost V 3 bases and J 4 bases; bases outside gene matches: 10. CDR3 DNA sequence: TGTGCCACCAGTGATCCGACGGGACAGGGAAGCGCAGATACGCAGTATTTT. Translating it yields CATSDPTGQGSADTQYF.

The chain carries TRBV12-5 and TRBJ1-1; TRBD1 agrees at 12 bases. The ends lost 1 base at V and 8 bases at J; junction bases unmatched: 5. The CDR3 runs 15 residues. Germline V lookup: CDR1 LGHNT, CDR2 FRNRAP. This CDR3 reads CASGLEGQGAIEAFF. The DNA of the CDR3 is TGTGCTAGTGGTTTGGAGGGACAGGGGGCCATAGAAGCTTTCTTT.

The genes are TRBV7-9 and TRBJ2-2; 8 bases line up with TRBD2. With V trimmed by 2 bases and J by 4 bases, 6 bases remained unmatched. The CDR3 is made up of 16 amino acids. Germline CDR1 SEHNR, CDR2 FQNEAQ (reference sequence). Written as DNA, the CDR3 is TGTGCCAGCAGCTTAAAACTAGCGGATACCACCGGGGAGCTGTTTTTT. Translation: CASSLKLADTTGELFF.